Listed here are 18 T cell receptor beta chains from one sample, sequenced in a study of shared clonotypes between healthy human individuals (dated by TCRdb to the early 2020s). Libraries were made using the immunoSEQ multiplex PCR assay. TCRdb provides this immuneACCESS table in a form limited to in-frame rearrangements. Some clones are lacking; in checked studies, under half of them reflect an unresolved V gene, and why the rest are absent is not known. This sample has roughly 2,000,000 clones in its table, and approximately 95% of those were observed once. Clones ranked in the top ten supply 0.9% to 1.5% of the sample. CD8 naive samples consisted of CD45RO-negative cells that were positively selected for CCR7, yielding a CD45RA+CCR7+ population without TemRA cells. Material for sequencing was naive CD8+ T cells sorted from blood. The meaning of the sample's cell subset or site label: CD45RA+CCR7+. The source is a man aged 18 to 29 in good health.

The V call is TRBV27, the J call TRBJ2-5; 9 positions match TRBD1. J was trimmed by 3 bases and V by 5 bases; bases with no gene match: 7. CDR3 length: 15 residues. Looked up from germline, CDR1 is MNHEY and CDR2 is SMNVEV (reference sequence). As DNA, the CDR3 is TGTGCCAGCAGTCCTCCGGGACAGGGAAAAGAGACCCAGTACTTC. Amino acid sequence: CASSPPGQGKETQYF.

The genes are TRBV4-1 and TRBJ2-7; TRBD2 agrees at 11 bases. The germline gives CDR1 MGHRA, CDR2 YSYEKL. The junction had 8 bases not matched to a gene; V was cut back by 2 bases and J by 2 bases. The length of the CDR3 is 17 residues. The CDR3 reads CASSQKGLAGGPYEQYF. The CDR3 coding sequence is TGCGCCAGCAGCCAAAAGGGGCTAGCGGGGGGTCCCTACGAGCAGTACTTC.

The chain has TRBV27 and TRBJ2-7; no firm D call. CDR1 and CDR2 (germline): MNHEY, SMNVEV (reference sequence). CDR3 length: 13 amino acids. V was trimmed by 3 bases and J by 3 bases, leaving 9 bases between them. CDR3 in DNA: TGTGCCAGCAGTTTTGATGCGGACTACGAGCAGTACTTC. Encoded protein: CASSFDADYEQYF.

The chain links TRBV18 to TRBJ2-7, with 7 bases fitting TRBD2. Germline trimming cut 4 bases from V and 0 bases from J; bases unmatched to any gene: 9. Germline loops: CDR1 KGHSH, CDR2 LQKENI. This CDR3 comprises 16 residues. The CDR3 loop is CASSRTGGLSSYEQYF. CDR3 coding DNA: TGTGCCAGCTCACGAACGGGGGGACTGAGCTCCTACGAGCAGTACTTC.

As concerns this clone: The sample has other DNA sequences that encode this CDR3 too. This chain's CDR3 is CASSFGGSSYEQYF. The CDR3 DNA sequence: TGTGCCAGCAGTTTTGGCGGGTCCTCCTACGAGCAGTACTTC. The chain employs TRBV28 and TRBJ2-7; D possibly corresponds to TRBD2 (5 bases). There are 14 residues in the CDR3. Germline CDR1 is MDHEN and CDR2 is SYDVKM. V lost 3 bases, J lost 0 bases, and 9 bases lay in between. The whole variable domain, remainder taken from reference TRBV28 and TRBJ2-7, is DVKVTQSSRYLVKRTGEKVFLECVQDMDHENMFWYRQDPGLGLRLIYFSYDVKMKEKGDIPEGYSVSREKKERFSLILESASTNQTSMYLCASSFGGSSYEQYFGPGTRLTVT.

The chain employs TRBV13 and TRBJ2-5; D is unclear. The CDR3 is 15 amino acids. V shed 3 bases and J shed 5 bases, with 16 bases lying between them. Per the germline V gene, CDR1 is PRHDT and CDR2 is FYEKMQ (reference sequence). CDR3 in amino acids: CASSFWVGDGETQYF. CDR3 DNA sequence: TGTGCCAGCAGCTTTTGGGTAGGCGACGGGGAGACCCAGTACTTC.

The chain uses TRBV5-1 and TRBJ1-5, with a weak D call TRBD1 (5 bases). The CDR3 is made up of 15 amino acids. Germline V gene sequence: CDR1 SGHRS, CDR2 YFSETQ. Trimming removed 2 bases at V and 1 base at J, with 10 bases between. CDR3 sequence: CASSFAGLSNQPQHF. CDR3 DNA sequence: TGCGCCAGCAGCTTCGCGGGGCTAAGCAATCAGCCCCAGCATTTT.

The V and J genes are TRBV6-5 and TRBJ2-4, with TRBD1 matching over 9 bases. CDR1 and CDR2 (germline): MNHEY, SVGAGI. The J segment lost 5 bases and the V segment lost 7 bases, leaving 9 bases of the junction unmatched. The CDR3 is 15 residues long. The CDR3, as DNA: TGTGCCAGCACCACAGGGGGCTGGGGTCAAAACATTCAGTACTTC. As protein: CASTTGGWGQNIQYF.

This chain links TRBV4-1 with TRBJ1-5; TRBD1 matches at 10 bases. In germline, CDR1 is MGHRA, CDR2 YSYEKL. J was trimmed by 2 bases and V by 1 base; bases with no gene match: 14. The CDR3 spans 20 residues. CDR3 residues: CASSQVDGTGEFLGNQPQHF. The CDR3 nucleotides are TGCGCCAGCAGCCAAGTAGACGGGACAGGGGAGTTCTTGGGCAATCAGCCCCAGCATTTT.

This sequence joins TRBV11-2 and TRBJ2-7; D is tentatively TRBD1 or TRBD2 (5 bases each). CDR1 is SGHAT, CDR2 FQNNGV, per germline. V lost 5 bases and J 4 bases, leaving 9 bases between the germline ends. The CDR3 loop spans 12 amino acids. The CDR3 nucleotides are TGTGCCAGCAGCATGGGACCGTACGAGCAGTACTTC. It codes for CASSMGPYEQYF.

The V and J genes are TRBV27 and TRBJ2-7; a possible D gene is TRBD2 (6 bases). Between the trimmed V and J ends, which lost 3 bases and 3 bases, there was a span of 12 bases. Germline V CDR1 and CDR2: MNHEY, SMNVEV (reference sequence). This CDR3 spans 14 amino acids. CDR3 loop: CASSFASVNYEQYF. As DNA, the CDR3 is TGTGCCAGCAGTTTCGCTAGCGTGAACTACGAGCAGTACTTC.

The chain uses TRBV4-2 and TRBJ1-1; 8 bases agree with TRBD1. The CDR3 runs 15 residues. The ends lost 3 bases at V and 3 bases at J; junction bases unmatched: 6. Germline loops: CDR1 LGHNA, CDR2 YNFKEQ. The CDR3 protein is CASSQPGGRDTEAFF. The CDR3 bases are TGTGCCAGCAGCCAGCCAGGGGGCAGGGACACTGAAGCTTTCTTT.

As regards this clone: A junction boundary mismatches the germline segment, possibly from a read error. V is TRBV15 and J is TRBJ2-5, with D perhaps TRBD2 (6 bases). This CDR3 region has 11 residues. The V gene's germline CDR1 is LNHNV and CDR2 YYDKDF (reference sequence). CDR3 in DNA: TGTGCCACCGGTGGAGGGACGAAGGTGAACTTC. Residues: CATGGGTKVNF.

This chain links TRBV7-9 with TRBJ2-5; either TRBD1 or TRBD2 may fit D (5 bases each). Germline V gives CDR1 SEHNR, CDR2 FQNEAQ (reference sequence). Trimming shortened V by 5 bases and J by 1 base, and 17 bases separated the two germline ends. The CDR3 sequence is 16 residues long. The CDR3, as DNA: TGTGCCAGCAGCCCTTACTCGGGGACCGGCCAAGAGACCCAGTACTTC. Protein product: CASSPYSGTGQETQYF.

This chain joins TRBV30 and TRBJ2-3; the match to TRBD2 covers 11 bases. The CDR3 has 19 amino acids. The junction had 16 bases not matched to a gene; V was cut back by 0 bases and J by 5 bases. The germline gives CDR1 GTSNPN, CDR2 SVGIG (reference sequence). The CDR3 region has the DNA TGTGCCTGGAGTGTACAAAGATTGGTTAGCGGGAGGGCCGTAGATACGCAGTATTTT. Amino acid sequence: CAWSVQRLVSGRAVDTQYF. The whole variable domain, filled in from reference TRBV30 and TRBJ2-3, reads SQTIHQWPATLVQPVGSPLSLECTVEGTSNPNLYWYRQAAGRGLQLLFYSVGIGQISSEVPQNLSASRPQDRQFILSSKKLLLSDSGFYLCAWSVQRLVSGRAVDTQYFGPGTRLTVL.

The chain recombines TRBV2 with TRBJ2-2, with 10 bases aligning to TRBD2. The CDR3 contains 16 residues. Trimming at V came to 4 bases and at J to 4 bases, leaving 6 bases not matched to a gene. Germline assignment: CDR1 SNHLY and CDR2 FYNNEI. For the CDR3, the DNA is TGTGCCAGCAGTGTAGGAAGCGGGGGGGCCACCGGGGAGCTGTTTTTT. Its translation: CASSVGSGGATGELFF.

The chain employs TRBV7-9 and TRBJ1-2; no clear D. Germline V lookup: CDR1 SEHNR, CDR2 FQNEAQ (reference sequence). Trimming pared 0 bases from V and 3 bases from J, leaving 14 bases between. The CDR3 extends over 16 amino acids. The CDR3 sequence: CASSLAATIRDYGYTF. The DNA of the CDR3 is TGTGCCAGCAGCTTAGCCGCCACCATACGCGACTATGGCTACACCTTC.

J is TRBJ2-7 and V is TRBV13; 10 bases fit TRBD1. Germline lookup yields CDR1 PRHDT and CDR2 FYEKMQ (reference sequence). J gave up 3 bases and V 5 bases, and 4 bases lay outside the gene matches. The CDR3 is made up of 14 amino acids. In nucleotides, the CDR3 is TGTGCCAGCAGCGACGGGACAGGGGACTACGAGCAGTACTTC. This translates into CASSDGTGDYEQYF.